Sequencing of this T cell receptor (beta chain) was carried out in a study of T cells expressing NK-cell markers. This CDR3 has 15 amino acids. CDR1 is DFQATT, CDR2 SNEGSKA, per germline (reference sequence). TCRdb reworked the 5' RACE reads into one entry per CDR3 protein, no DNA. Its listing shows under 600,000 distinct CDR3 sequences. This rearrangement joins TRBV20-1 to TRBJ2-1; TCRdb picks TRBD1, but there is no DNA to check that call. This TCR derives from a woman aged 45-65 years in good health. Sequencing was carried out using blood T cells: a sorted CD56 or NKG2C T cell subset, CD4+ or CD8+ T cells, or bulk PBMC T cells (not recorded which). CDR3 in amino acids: CSATNLGAGLNEQFF.